A selection of T cell receptor beta chains follows, all from one sample in a study of blood T cell repertoires in COVID-19. This table comes from immunoSEQ multiplex PCR, and its TCRdb copy is limited to in-frame clones, with some not included. The table records about 400,000 clones, around 90% of them present only once. Source material: peripheral blood. The source is a man aged 40-49 years with acute or convalescent COVID-19. The conserved cysteine and the conserved F or W are not part of the CDR3 here. Each record gives: V gene, J gene, CDR3 protein.

>TRBV5-1|TRBJ2-7
ASSTDRGYYEQY
>TRBV5-1|TRBJ1-6
ASSPGGYSYNSPLH
>TRBV6-6|TRBJ1-3
ATESGNTIY
>TRBV5-1|TRBJ2-5
ASSFKGSQETQY
>TRBV4-1|TRBJ1-2
ASSQDRGQPNNYGYT
>TRBV27|TRBJ1-5
ASSSAVANQPQH
>TRBV6-1|TRBJ2-3
ASSELWGGTGGTDTQY
>TRBV19|TRBJ2-1
ASRGPGQGINEQF
>TRBV4-1|TRBJ2-4
ASSQFQGSGDAKNIQY
>TRBV30|TRBJ2-7
AWGTGLMYEQY
>TRBV4-3|TRBJ1-4
ASSEQGEDEKLF
>TRBV27|TRBJ1-2
ASSTGTGAYGYT
>TRBV6-5|TRBJ2-5
ASSYSLAGRETQY
>TRBV24-1|TRBJ1-5
ATTTLLRRLNQPQH
>TRBV7-9|TRBJ1-1
ASTMGASEAF
>TRBV7-6|TRBJ1-3
ASSPARSGLVSGNTIY
>TRBV11-2|TRBJ1-1
ASSFLSEAF
>TRBV7-3|TRBJ1-1
ASSLRGGTEAF
>TRBV3-1/TRBV3-2|TRBJ1-1
ASSQVPVNTEAF
>TRBV3-1/TRBV3-2|TRBJ1-1
ASSQDSQGFTEAF
>TRBV28|TRBJ1-2
ASNQAGLRAADGYT
>TRBV9|TRBJ2-3
ASSVVSRAGPTDTQY
>TRBV18|TRBJ1-2
ASSPGGAYGYT
>TRBV10-1|TRBJ1-2
ASSEYREYGYT
>TRBV12-3/TRBV12-4|TRBJ1-1
ASSFYAGTEAF
>TRBV5-1|TRBJ2-1
ASSLVADNEQF
>TRBV10-3|TRBJ1-1
ATRDRVWTEAF
>TRBV9|TRBJ2-7
ASSDSTAGENSYEQY
>TRBV28|TRBJ1-5
ASSLSHVRDNRGEPQH
>TRBV6-2/TRBV6-3|TRBJ1-5
ASSYENQPQH
>TRBV4-3|TRBJ2-1
ASSQAGGSYNEQF
>TRBV5-1|TRBJ1-1
ASSTTGGDYTEAF